This entry features one T cell receptor beta chain sequence. CDR3 length: 14 amino acids. The V gene lost 2 bases and the J gene lost 1 base, with 8 bases spanning the gap. The germline V gene encodes CDR1 LNHDA and CDR2 SQIVND (reference sequence). Methods used by the authors: For nucleated cells, counts were estimated from reference gene primer amplification. The assay was immunoSEQ multiplex PCR, and TCRdb's table has in-frame clones only and misses some. The DNA was the basis for D and trimming; V, J and clone size are from that table. The profile shows 250,000 to 300,000 clones, less than 85% of them singletons. This entry belongs to a study of blood T cell repertoires in COVID-19. Study summary: The study drew acute and convalescent COVID-19 samples from the United States, Italy and Spain. In each case, the material was cDNA or gDNA derived from T cells, B-cell-depleted T cells, or PBMCs.

The chain employs TRBV19 and TRBJ2-5; D is uncertain. This TCR derives from a man aged 55 to 70 who had recovered from COVID-19. The material sequenced was peripheral blood. CDR3 in DNA: TGTGCCAGTAGTATATCGGTATTCCAAGAGACCCAGTACTTC. This encodes CASSISVFQETQYF.